This T cell receptor beta chain appears in the sequencing data of a study of T and B cells in COVID-19 patients. Study in general: Most recovered patients had mild to moderate COVID-19 treated as outpatients. Active-infection patients were older, median 67 years, than recovered patients, median about 36 years.

Multiplex PCR with BIOMED2 TRB-A/B primer pools amplified TRB rearrangements. TCRdb ran MiXCR on the multiplex PCR reads and lists one entry per CDR3 protein. The profile shows approximately 5,000 distinct CDR3 sequences, 25% to 30% of them singletons. Overall study results and limits: Patients with COVID-19 reportedly showed strongly skewed T cell receptor beta variable and joining gene usage. Few blood samples existed from mildly ill patients during symptoms or early in severe cases.

Looked up from germline, CDR1 is DFQATT and CDR2 is SNEGSKA (reference sequence). V dropped 4 bases and J dropped 0; count of bases not matched to a gene: 25. This CDR3 has 22 residues. Comments on this clonotype: Its specificity is not known.

Blood genomic DNA input for TRB amplification was about 220-500 ng. The sequence was collected from a human donor with active COVID-19. Sequenced material: blood. The rearrangement uses TRBV20-1 and TRBJ2-3; 10 bases match TRBD1. CDR3 in amino acids: CSATSLLRGTGDPLGSTDTQYF. CDR3 DNA sequence: TGCAGTGCTACCTCCCTACTTCGGGGGACAGGGGACCCCCTGGGTAGCACAGATACGCAGTATTTT.